This T cell receptor (beta chain) was retrieved from a study of T cell clones after liver transplantation. About the research overall: Until 12-24 months post-transplant, subjects got standard immunosuppression and no induction.

Here immunoSEQ multiplex PCR was the method, and the copy in TCRdb shows in-frame clones only, minus some. The table shows about 80,000 clones, with roughly 82% occurring only once. CDR1 and CDR2 (germline): SGHTA, FQGNSA. Trimming left V 1 base short and J 0 bases short, with 4 bases between. The CDR3 covers 14 residues. Specimen: CD4+ T cells from blood, collected 45 to 46 months after liver transplant. This receptor was taken from a human patient who received a liver transplant. The graft donor may have contributed some T cells. The V gene is TRBV7-2, the J gene TRBJ1-5; D unresolved. CDR3 region: CASSLVGSNQPQHF. The CDR3 region has the DNA TGTGCCAGCAGCTTAGTGGGTAGCAATCAGCCCCAGCATTTT.